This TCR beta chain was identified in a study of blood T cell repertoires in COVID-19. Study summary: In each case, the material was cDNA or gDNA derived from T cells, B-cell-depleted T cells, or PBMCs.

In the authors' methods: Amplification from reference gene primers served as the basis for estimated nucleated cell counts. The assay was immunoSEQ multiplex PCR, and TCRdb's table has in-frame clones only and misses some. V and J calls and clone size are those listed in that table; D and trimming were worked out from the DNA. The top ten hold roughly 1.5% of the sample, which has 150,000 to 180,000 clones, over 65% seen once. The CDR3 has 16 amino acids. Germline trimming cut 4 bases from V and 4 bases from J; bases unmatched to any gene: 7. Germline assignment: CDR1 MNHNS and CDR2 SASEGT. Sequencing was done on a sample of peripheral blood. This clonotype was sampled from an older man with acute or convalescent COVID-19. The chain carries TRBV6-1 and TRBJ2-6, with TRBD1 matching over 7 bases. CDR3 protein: CASSAGRGLGANVLTF. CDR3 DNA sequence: TGTGCCAGCAGTGCAGGAAGGGGGCTCGGGGCCAACGTCCTGACTTTC.